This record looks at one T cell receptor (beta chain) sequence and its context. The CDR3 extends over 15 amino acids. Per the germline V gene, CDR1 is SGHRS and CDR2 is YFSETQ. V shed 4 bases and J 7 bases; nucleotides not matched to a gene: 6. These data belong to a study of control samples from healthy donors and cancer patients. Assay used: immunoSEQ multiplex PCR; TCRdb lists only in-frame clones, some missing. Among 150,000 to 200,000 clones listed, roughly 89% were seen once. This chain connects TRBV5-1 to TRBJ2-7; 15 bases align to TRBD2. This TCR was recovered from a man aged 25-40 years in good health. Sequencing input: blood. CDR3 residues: CASSPGLAGGSEQYF. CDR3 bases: TGCGCCAGCAGCCCGGGACTAGCGGGAGGCTCAGAGCAGTACTTC.